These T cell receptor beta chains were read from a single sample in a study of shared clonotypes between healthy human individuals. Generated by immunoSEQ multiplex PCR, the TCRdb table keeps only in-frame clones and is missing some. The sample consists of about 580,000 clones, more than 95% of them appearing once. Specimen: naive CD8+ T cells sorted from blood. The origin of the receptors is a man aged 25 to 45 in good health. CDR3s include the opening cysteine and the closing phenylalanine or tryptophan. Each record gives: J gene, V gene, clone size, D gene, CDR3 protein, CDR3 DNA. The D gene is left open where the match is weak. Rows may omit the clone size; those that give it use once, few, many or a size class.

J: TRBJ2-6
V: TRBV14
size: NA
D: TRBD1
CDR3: CASTSQGEEEANVLTF
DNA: TGTGCCAGCACGTCACAGGGGGAAGAAGAGGCCAACGTCCTGACTTTC

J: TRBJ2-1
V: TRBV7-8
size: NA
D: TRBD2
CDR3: CASFLHPRREGFNEQFF
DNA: TGTGCCAGTTTTCTACATCCCCGGCGGGAGGGCTTCAATGAGCAGTTCTTC

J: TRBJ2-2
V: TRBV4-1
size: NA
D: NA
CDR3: CASSQEPTLNTGELFF
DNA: TGCGCCAGCAGCCAGGAACCTACTTTAAACACCGGGGAGCTGTTTTTT

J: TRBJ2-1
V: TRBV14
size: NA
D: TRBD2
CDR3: CASSPSPPSGFYNEQFF
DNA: TGTGCCAGCAGCCCCTCCCCCCCTAGCGGGTTCTACAATGAGCAGTTCTTC

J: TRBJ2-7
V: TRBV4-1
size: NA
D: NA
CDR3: CASSREDRNLYEQYF
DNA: TGCGCCAGCAGCAGGGAAGACAGGAATCTCTACGAGCAGTACTTC

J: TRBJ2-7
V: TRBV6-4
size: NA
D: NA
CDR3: CASSDSITPVMEQYF
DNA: TGTGCCAGCAGTGACTCGATTACTCCAGTAATGGAGCAGTACTTC

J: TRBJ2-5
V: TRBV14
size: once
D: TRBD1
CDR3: CASSHYRGAQETQYF
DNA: TGTGCCAGCAGCCATTACAGGGGGGCCCAAGAGACCCAGTACTTC

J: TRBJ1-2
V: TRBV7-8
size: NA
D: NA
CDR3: CASSQMGGIDYGYTF
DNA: TGTGCCAGCTCTCAAATGGGGGGAATTGACTATGGCTACACCTTC

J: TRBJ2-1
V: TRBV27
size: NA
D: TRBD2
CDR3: CASGRAGAVNEQFF
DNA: TGTGCCAGCGGACGAGCGGGAGCGGTGAATGAGCAGTTCTTC

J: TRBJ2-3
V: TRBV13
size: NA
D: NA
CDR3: CASSSGRADTQYF
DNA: TGTGCCAGCAGCTCCGGCCGGGCAGATACGCAGTATTTT

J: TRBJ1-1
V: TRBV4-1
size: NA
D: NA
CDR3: CASSQEKYLSPNTEAFF
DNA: TGCGCCAGCAGCCAAGAAAAGTATCTTAGCCCGAACACTGAAGCTTTCTTT

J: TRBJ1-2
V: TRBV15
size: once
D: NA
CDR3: CATSSPTTADYGYTF
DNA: TGTGCCACCAGCAGTCCCACGACAGCAGACTATGGCTACACCTTC

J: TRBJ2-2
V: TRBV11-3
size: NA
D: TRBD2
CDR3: CASSRLPGTSGSHSTGELFF
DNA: TGTGCCAGCAGCCGGCTCCCCGGGACTAGCGGGAGTCATAGCACCGGGGAGCTGTTTTTT

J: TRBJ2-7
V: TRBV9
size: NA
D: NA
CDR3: CASSVGQGGYEQYF
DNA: TGTGCCAGCAGCGTAGGACAGGGAGGCTACGAGCAGTACTTC

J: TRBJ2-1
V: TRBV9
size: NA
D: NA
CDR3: CASSPSSNHNEQFF
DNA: TGTGCCAGCAGCCCTTCCTCGAACCACAATGAGCAGTTCTTC

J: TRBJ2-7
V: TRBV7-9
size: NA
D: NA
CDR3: CASSPQGIRNYEQYF
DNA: TGTGCCAGCAGCCCGCAAGGGATAAGAAACTACGAGCAGTACTTC

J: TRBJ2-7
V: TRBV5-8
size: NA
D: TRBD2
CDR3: CASSYRTSGAPLYEQYF
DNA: TGTGCCAGCAGCTATCGGACTAGCGGGGCCCCCCTCTACGAGCAGTACTTC

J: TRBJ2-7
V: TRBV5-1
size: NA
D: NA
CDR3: CASRQDPTSYEQYF
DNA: TGCGCCAGCAGACAGGACCCGACCTCCTACGAGCAGTACTTC

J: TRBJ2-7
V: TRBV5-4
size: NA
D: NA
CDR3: CASSRLSGEGEQYF
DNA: TGTGCCAGCAGCAGACTATCGGGGGAAGGCGAGCAGTACTTC

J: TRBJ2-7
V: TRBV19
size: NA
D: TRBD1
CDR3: CASTNPRTGAYEQYF
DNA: TGTGCCAGTACCAACCCCCGAACAGGGGCCTACGAGCAGTACTTC

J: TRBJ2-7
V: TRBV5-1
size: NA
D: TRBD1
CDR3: CASSSTGGGSYEQYF
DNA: TGCGCCAGCAGCTCCACAGGGGGAGGCTCCTACGAGCAGTACTTC

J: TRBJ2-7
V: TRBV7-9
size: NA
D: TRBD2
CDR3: CASGGMTGGPHYEQYF
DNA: TGTGCCAGCGGGGGGATGACGGGAGGGCCTCACTACGAGCAGTACTTC

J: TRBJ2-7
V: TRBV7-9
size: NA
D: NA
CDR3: CASSLEAPSSYEQYF
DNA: TGTGCCAGCAGCTTAGAGGCTCCTAGCTCCTACGAGCAGTACTTC

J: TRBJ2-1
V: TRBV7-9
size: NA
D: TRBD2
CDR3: CASSLDGRAFSEQFF
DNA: TGTGCCAGCAGCTTAGACGGGAGGGCCTTTAGTGAGCAGTTCTTC

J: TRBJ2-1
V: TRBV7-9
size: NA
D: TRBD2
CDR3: CASSLPSGLAEEYNEQFF
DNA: TGTGCCAGCAGCCTTCCCTCGGGACTAGCGGAGGAATACAATGAGCAGTTCTTC

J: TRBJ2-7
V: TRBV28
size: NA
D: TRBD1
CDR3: CASSVRDREIHEQYF
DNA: TGTGCCAGCAGTGTCCGGGACAGAGAAATTCACGAGCAGTACTTC

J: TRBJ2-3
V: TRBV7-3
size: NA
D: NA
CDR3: CASSGAGTDTQYF
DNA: TGTGCCAGCAGCGGGGCAGGGACAGATACGCAGTATTTT

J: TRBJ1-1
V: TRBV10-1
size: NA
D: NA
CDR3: CASSESLGFNTEAFF
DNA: TGCGCCAGCAGTGAGTCTTTAGGATTCAACACTGAAGCTTTCTTT

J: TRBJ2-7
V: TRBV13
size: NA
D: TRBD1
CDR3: CASSSGTGGSYEQYF
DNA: TGTGCCAGCAGCTCCGGGACAGGGGGGAGCTACGAGCAGTACTTC

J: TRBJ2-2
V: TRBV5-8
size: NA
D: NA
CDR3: CASSLEGFKYTGELFF
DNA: TGTGCCAGCAGCTTGGAGGGTTTTAAGTACACCGGGGAGCTGTTTTTT

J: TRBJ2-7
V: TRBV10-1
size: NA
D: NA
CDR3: CASSAGLGYEQYF
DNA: TGCGCCAGCAGTGCGGGTCTAGGCTACGAGCAGTACTTC

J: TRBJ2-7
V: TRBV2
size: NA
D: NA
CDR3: CASTNLGEVLLREQYF
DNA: TGTGCCAGCACCAATTTGGGCGAAGTTCTCCTTAGGGAGCAGTACTTC

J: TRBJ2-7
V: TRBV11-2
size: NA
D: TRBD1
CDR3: CASRETGTGQVFRYF
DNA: TGTGCCAGCAGGGAGACCGGGACAGGGCAAGTTTTTCGGTACTTC

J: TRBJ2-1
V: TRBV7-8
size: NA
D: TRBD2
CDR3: CASSSSGLSYNEQFF
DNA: TGTGCCAGCAGCAGTAGCGGGCTCTCCTACAATGAGCAGTTCTTC

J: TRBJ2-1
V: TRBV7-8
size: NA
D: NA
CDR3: CASSLDGSGDEQFF
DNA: TGTGCCAGCAGCTTAGACGGGAGTGGGGATGAGCAGTTCTTC

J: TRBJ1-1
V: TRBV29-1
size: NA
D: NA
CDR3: CSVTPDGNTEAFF
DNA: TGCAGCGTTACCCCGGACGGGAACACTGAAGCTTTCTTT

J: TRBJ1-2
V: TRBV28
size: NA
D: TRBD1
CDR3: CASSSDREFNYGYTF
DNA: TGTGCCAGCAGTTCGGACAGGGAATTCAACTATGGCTACACCTTC

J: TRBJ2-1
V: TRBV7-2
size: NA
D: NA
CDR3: CASSSRLVDEQFF
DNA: TGTGCCAGCAGCTCTCGACTAGTCGATGAGCAGTTCTTC

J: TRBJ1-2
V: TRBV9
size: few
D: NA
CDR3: CASSGPQGGYTF
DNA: TGTGCCAGCAGCGGGCCCCAGGGAGGCTACACCTTC

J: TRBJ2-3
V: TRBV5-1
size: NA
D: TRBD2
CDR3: CASRASGTSTDTQYF
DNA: TGCGCCAGCAGGGCTAGCGGGACGAGCACAGATACGCAGTATTTT

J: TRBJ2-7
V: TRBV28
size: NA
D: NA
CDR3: CASRVLSPIGEQYF
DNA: TGTGCCAGCAGAGTTTTATCCCCCATAGGCGAGCAGTACTTC

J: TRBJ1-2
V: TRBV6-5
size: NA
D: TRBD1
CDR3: CASSVIQGFEYGYTF
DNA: TGTGCCAGCAGCGTAATACAGGGGTTTGAGTATGGCTACACCTTC

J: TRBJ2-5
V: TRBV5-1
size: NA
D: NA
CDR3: CASSLRALYQETQYF
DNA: TGCGCCAGCAGCCTACGGGCACTTTACCAAGAGACCCAGTACTTC

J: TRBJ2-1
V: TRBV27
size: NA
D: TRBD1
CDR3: CASSPGTGFYNEQFF
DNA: TGTGCCAGCAGCCCCGGGACAGGGTTCTACAATGAGCAGTTCTTC

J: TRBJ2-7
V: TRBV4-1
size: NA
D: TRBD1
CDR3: CASSLWTGPSYEQYF
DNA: TGCGCCAGCAGCCTTTGGACAGGCCCATCCTACGAGCAGTACTTC

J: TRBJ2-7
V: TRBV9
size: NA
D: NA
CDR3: CASSVGYF
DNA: TGTGCCAGCAGCGTAGGGTACTTC

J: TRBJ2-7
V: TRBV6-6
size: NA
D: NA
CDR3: CASSYVGGGEQYF
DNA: TGTGCCAGCAGTTACGTAGGGGGAGGCGAGCAGTACTTC

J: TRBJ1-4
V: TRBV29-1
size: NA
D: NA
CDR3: CSVIQEKLFF
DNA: TGCAGCGTTATTCAGGAAAAACTGTTTTTT